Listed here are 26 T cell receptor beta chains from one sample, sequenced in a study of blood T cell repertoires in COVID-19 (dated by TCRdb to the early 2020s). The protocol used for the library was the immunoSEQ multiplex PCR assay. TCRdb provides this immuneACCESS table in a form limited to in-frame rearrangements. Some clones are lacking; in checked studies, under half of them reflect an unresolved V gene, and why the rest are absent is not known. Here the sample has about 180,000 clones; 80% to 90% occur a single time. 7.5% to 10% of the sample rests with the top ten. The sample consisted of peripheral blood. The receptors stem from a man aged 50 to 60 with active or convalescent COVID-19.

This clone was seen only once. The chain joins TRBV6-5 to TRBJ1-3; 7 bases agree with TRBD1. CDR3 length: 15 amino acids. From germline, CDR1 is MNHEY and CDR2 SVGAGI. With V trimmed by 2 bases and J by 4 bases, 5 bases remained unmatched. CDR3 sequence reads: CASSYRVQGGNTIYF. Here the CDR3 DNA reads TGTGCCAGCAGTTACAGGGTACAGGGGGGAAACACCATATATTTT.

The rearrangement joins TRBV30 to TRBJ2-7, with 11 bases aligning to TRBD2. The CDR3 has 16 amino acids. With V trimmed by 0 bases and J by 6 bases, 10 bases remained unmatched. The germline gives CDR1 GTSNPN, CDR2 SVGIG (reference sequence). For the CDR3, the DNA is TGTGCCTGGAGTGTTCCTAGCGGGAGGACGAGACCCGAGCAGTACTTC. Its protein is CAWSVPSGRTRPEQYF.

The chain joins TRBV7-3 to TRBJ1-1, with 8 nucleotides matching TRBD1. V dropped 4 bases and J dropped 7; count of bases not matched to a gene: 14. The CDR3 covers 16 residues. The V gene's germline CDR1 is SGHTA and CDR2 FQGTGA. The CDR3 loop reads CASSSNPTGGLLEAFF. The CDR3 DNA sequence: TGTGCCAGCAGCTCAAACCCAACAGGGGGACTCCTTGAAGCTTTCTTT. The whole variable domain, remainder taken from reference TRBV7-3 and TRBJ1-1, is GAGVSQTPSNKVTEKGKYVELRCDPISGHTALYWYRQSLGQGPEFLIYFQGTGAADDSGLPNDRFFAVRPEGSVSTLKIQRTERGDSAVYLCASSSNPTGGLLEAFFGQGTRLTVV.

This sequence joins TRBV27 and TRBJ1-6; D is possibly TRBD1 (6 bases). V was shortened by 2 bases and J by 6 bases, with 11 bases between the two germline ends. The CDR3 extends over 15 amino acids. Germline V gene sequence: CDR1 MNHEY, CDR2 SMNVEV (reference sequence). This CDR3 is CASSLQGSANSPLHF. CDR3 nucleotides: TGTGCCAGCAGTTTACAGGGGTCGGCTAATTCACCCCTCCACTTT.

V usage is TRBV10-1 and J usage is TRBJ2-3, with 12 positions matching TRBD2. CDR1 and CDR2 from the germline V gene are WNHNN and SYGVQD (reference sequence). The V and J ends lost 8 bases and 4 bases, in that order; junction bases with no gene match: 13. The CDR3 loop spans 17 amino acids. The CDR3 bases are TGCGCCAGCGGCCCAGGGACTAGCGGGTTTAGCTCAGATACGCAGTATTTT. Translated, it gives CASGPGTSGFSSDTQYF.

CDR3 in amino acids: CASSLRRWSGPYNEQFF. DNA of the CDR3: TGTGCCAGCAGCTTACGACGTTGGAGCGGACCCTACAATGAGCAGTTCTTC. V and J are TRBV11-2 and TRBJ2-1; TRBD2 might be the D (5 bases). The V gene lost 2 bases and the J gene lost 2 bases, with 16 bases spanning the gap. The CDR3 runs to 17 residues. In germline, CDR1 is SGHAT, CDR2 FQNNGV.

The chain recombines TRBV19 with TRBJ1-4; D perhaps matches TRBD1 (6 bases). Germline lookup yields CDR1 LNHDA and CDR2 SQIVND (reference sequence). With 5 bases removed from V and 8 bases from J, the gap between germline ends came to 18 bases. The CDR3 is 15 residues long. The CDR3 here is CASSLSGTRREKLFF. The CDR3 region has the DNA TGTGCCAGTAGTCTATCCGGGACACGGCGGGAAAAACTGTTTTTT.

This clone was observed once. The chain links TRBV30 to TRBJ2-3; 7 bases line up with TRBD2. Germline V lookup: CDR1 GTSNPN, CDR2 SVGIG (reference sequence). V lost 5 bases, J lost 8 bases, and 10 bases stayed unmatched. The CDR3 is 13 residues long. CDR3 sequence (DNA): TGTGCCTGGCAAACGTTGGGGGGGGGTACGCAGTATTTT. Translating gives CAWQTLGGGTQYF.

In nucleotides, the CDR3 is TGTGCCACCAGCAGAGATTGGGGGGTTCAAACCTTC. It encodes CATSRDWGVQTF. The rearrangement links TRBV15 to TRBJ1-2; weak D call: TRBD1 (5 bases). Trimming shortened V by 0 bases and J by 14 bases, and 13 bases separated the two germline ends. CDR3 size: 12 residues. Germline V gene sequence: CDR1 LNHNV, CDR2 YYDKDF (reference sequence). Full variable domain (rest looked up from reference TRBV15 and TRBJ1-2): DAMVIQNPRYQVTQFGKPVTLSCSQTLNHNVMYWYQQKSSQAPKLLFHYYDKDFNNEADTPDNFQSRRPNTSFCFLDIRSPGLGDTAMYLCATSRDWGVQTFGSGTRLTVV.

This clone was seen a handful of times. The CDR3 region has the DNA TGCGCCAGCAGCCTTAGACAGGGAGGCACAGATACGCAGTATTTT. Its translation: CASSLRQGGTDTQYF. This chain connects TRBV5-1 to TRBJ2-3; 7 bases line up with TRBD1. This CDR3 region has 15 residues. CDR1 and CDR2 (germline): SGHRS, YFSETQ. J was trimmed by 1 base and V by 4 bases; bases with no gene match: 6.

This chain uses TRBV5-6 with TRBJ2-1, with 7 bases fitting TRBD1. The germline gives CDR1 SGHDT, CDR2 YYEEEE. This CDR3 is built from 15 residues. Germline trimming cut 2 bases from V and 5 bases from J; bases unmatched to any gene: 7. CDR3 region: CASSLRKTGNNEQFF. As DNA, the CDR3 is TGTGCCAGCAGCTTAAGAAAGACAGGGAACAATGAGCAGTTCTTC. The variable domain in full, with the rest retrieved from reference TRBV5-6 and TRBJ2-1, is DAGVTQSPTHLIKTRGQQVTLRCSPKSGHDTVSWYQQALGQGPQFIFQYYEEEERQRGNFPDRFSGHQFPNYSSELNVNALLLGDSALYLCASSLRKTGNNEQFFGPGTRLTVL.

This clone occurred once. This CDR3 is CACFDRGLGYGYTF. The CDR3 bases are TGTGCCTGTTTTGACAGGGGGCTAGGGTATGGCTACACCTTC. The chain couples TRBV30 to TRBJ1-2, with 10 bases fitting TRBD1. Trimming at V came to 6 bases and at J to 5 bases, leaving 9 bases not matched to a gene. Germline loops: CDR1 GTSNPN, CDR2 SVGIG (reference sequence). The CDR3 loop spans 14 amino acids.

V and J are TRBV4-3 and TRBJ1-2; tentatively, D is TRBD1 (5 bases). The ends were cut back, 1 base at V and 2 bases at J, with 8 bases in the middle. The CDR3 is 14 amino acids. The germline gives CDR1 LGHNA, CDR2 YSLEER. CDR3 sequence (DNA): TGCGCCAGCAGCCAAGGGGGCGGAAACTATGGCTACACCTTC. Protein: CASSQGGGNYGYTF.

The CDR3 DNA reads TGTGCCAGCAGCCAGTCCCAGGGACAGGGACTTATAGAAGCTTTCTTT. It yields the protein CASSQSQGQGLIEAFF. The rearrangement uses TRBV3-1 (or the pseudogene TRBV3-2) and TRBJ1-1, with 9 bases identical to TRBD1. Germline-derived CDR1 and CDR2 are LGHDT and YNNKEL (reference sequence). The CDR3 totals 16 residues. Trimming took 3 bases from V and 8 from J; bases not matched to a gene: 13.

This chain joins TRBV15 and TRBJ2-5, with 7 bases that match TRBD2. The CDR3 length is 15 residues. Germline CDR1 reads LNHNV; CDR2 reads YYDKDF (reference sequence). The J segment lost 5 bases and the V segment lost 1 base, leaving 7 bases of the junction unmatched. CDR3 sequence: CATSRVTSAGETQYF. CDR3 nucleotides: TGTGCCACCAGCAGAGTAACTAGCGCGGGTGAGACCCAGTACTTC. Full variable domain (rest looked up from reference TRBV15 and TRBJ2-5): DAMVIQNPRYQVTQFGKPVTLSCSQTLNHNVMYWYQQKSSQAPKLLFHYYDKDFNNEADTPDNFQSRRPNTSFCFLDIRSPGLGDTAMYLCATSRVTSAGETQYFGPGTRLLVL.

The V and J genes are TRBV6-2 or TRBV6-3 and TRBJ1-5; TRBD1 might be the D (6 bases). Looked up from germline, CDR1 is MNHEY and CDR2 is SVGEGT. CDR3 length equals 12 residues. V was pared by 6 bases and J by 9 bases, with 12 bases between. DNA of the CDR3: TGTGCCAGCAGCCCGGACAGTCCGCCCCAGCATTTT. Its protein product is CASSPDSPPQHF.

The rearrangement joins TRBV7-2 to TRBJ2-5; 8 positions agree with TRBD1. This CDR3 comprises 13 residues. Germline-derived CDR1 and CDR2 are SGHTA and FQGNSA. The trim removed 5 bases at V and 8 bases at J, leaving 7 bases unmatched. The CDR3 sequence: CASSQGTGGTQYF. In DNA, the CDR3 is TGTGCCAGCAGCCAAGGGACAGGTGGCACCCAGTACTTC.

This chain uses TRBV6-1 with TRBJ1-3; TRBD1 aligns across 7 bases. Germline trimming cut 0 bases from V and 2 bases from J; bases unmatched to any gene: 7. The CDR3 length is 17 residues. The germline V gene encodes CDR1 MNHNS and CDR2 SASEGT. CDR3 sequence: CASSEAWGQGAGNTIYF. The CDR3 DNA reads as TGTGCCAGCAGTGAAGCGTGGGGGCAGGGGGCTGGAAACACCATATATTTT.

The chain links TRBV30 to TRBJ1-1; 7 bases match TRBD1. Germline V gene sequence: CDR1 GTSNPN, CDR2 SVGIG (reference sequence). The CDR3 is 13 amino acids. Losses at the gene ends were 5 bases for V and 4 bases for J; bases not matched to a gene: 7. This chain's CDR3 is CAWGHPGGTEAFF. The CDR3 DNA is TGTGCCTGGGGCCATCCAGGGGGCACTGAAGCTTTCTTT.

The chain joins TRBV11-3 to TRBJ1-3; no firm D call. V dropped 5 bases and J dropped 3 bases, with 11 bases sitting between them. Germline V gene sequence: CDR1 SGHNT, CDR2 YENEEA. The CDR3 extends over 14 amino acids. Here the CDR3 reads CASSLRHNGNTIYF. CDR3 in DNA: TGTGCCAGCAGCCTGCGGCACAATGGAAACACCATATATTTT.

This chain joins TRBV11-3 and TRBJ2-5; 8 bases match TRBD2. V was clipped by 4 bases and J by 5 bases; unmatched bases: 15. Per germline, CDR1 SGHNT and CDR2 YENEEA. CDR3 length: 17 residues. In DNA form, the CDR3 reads TGTGCCAGCAGCTCCGGGAGGGCGGACACCCCTAAGGAGACCCAGTACTTC. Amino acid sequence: CASSSGRADTPKETQYF.

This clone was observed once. CDR3 loop: CASSSLGGSYEQYF. The DNA of the CDR3 is TGTGCCAGCAGTTCCCTAGGGGGTTCCTACGAGCAGTACTTC. The chain recombines TRBV27 with TRBJ2-7, with D maybe TRBD1 (6 bases). Germline V gene sequence: CDR1 MNHEY, CDR2 SMNVEV (reference sequence). The length of the CDR3 is 14 residues. Trimming took off 4 bases at V and 1 base at J, with 11 bases between the two ends.

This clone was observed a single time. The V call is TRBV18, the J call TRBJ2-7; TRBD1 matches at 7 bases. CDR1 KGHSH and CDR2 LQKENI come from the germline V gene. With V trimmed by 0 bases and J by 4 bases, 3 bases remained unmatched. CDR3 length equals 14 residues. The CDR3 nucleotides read TGTGCCAGCTCACCACCGGGACAGCCATACGAGCAGTACTTC. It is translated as CASSPPGQPYEQYF.

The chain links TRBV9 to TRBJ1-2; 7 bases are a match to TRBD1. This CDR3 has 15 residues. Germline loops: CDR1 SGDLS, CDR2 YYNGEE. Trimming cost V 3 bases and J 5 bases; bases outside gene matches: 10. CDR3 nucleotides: TGTGCCAGCAGCGAGGGGTGGGACAGTCCTTATGGCTACACCTTC. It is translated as CASSEGWDSPYGYTF.

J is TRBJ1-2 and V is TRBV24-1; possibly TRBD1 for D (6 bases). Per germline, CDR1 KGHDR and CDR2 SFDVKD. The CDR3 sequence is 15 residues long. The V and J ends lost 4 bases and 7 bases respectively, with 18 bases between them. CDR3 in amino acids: CATSDPSWGPGGYTF. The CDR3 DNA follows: TGTGCCACCAGTGACCCTTCCTGGGGGCCGGGTGGCTACACCTTC.

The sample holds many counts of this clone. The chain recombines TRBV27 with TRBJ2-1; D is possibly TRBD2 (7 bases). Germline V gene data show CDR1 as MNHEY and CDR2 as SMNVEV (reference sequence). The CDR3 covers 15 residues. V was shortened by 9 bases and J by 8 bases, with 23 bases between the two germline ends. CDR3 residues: CASSSRGATGYEQFF. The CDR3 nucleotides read TGTGCCAGTAGCTCCCGGGGGGCCACTGGGTATGAGCAGTTCTTC.